This T cell receptor beta chain was observed in a study of blood T cell repertoires in COVID-19. Overall study: Sites across the United States, Italy and Spain contributed samples from acute and convalescent COVID-19. PBMCs, B-cell-depleted T cells, or T cells were the source of the cDNA or gDNA that made up the material.

How the authors handled the data: Reference gene primers were amplified, and this amplification served to estimate nucleated cell counts. Profiling relied on immunoSEQ multiplex PCR, and the TCRdb table lists in-frame clones only, not all of them. V and J calls and clone size are given by that table; D and trimming were obtained from the DNA. The table has fewer than 70,000 clones, about 86% seen once; the top ten hold about 15%. After removal of 6 bases from V and 3 bases from J, the junction contained 8 bases not matched to a gene. This CDR3 spans 15 amino acids. Germline loops: CDR1 SGHNT, CDR2 YYREEE (reference sequence).

The material sequenced was peripheral blood. The clonotype was recovered from a man aged 35 to 55 with COVID-19, enrolled during active disease. The V gene is TRBV5-4, the J gene TRBJ2-1; TRBD2 aligns across 8 bases. DNA of the CDR3: TGTGCCAGCACCCTGGCTGCGGGGGGCTACAATGAGCAGTTCTTC. Protein product: CASTLAAGGYNEQFF.